This T cell receptor beta chain stems from a study of blood T cell repertoires in COVID-19. Turning to the study itself: The cDNA or gDNA used as material had been derived from T cells, B-cell-depleted T cells, or PBMCs.

Original handling: Quantification of nucleated cells was approximated via reference gene primer amplification. Sequencing was performed with immunoSEQ multiplex PCR; in TCRdb, only in-frame clones are kept and a portion is missing. D and trimming were read from the DNA, whereas the V and J calls and clone size are those reported in that table. The sample lists 250,000 to 300,000 clones, 83% seen once, with roughly 4.5% in the top ten. This CDR3 is 12 amino acids long. CDR1 is SNHLY, CDR2 FYNNEI, per germline. J lost 9 bases, V lost 7 bases, and 7 bases had no gene match. The receptor was derived from a man between 60 and 70 years old who had recovered from COVID-19. The material sequenced was peripheral blood. The genes are TRBV2 and TRBJ2-3, with 7 bases lining up with TRBD1. The CDR3 loop reads CASTLTGNTQYF. CDR3 bases: TGTGCCAGCACCCTGACAGGGAACACGCAGTATTTT.